Below, 14 T cell receptor beta chains from the same sample are listed, as sequenced in a study of cytomegalovirus exposure and HLA in healthy donors. PCR employed 60 Vbeta and 13 Jbeta primers. Profiling relied on immunoSEQ multiplex PCR, and the TCRdb table lists in-frame clones only, not all of them. The sample consists of about 120,000 clones, 70% to 80% of them appearing once. Sequencing was performed on PBMCs. The receptors were sampled from a woman aged 40 to 50 in good health and CMV-seropositive.

The V call is TRBV5-4, the J call TRBJ1-2; D might be TRBD1 (6 bases). Germline CDR1 SGHNT, CDR2 YYREEE (reference sequence). This CDR3 has 16 residues. V gave up 4 bases and J gave up 0 bases, with 16 bases separating them. The CDR3 nucleotides are TGTGCCAGCAGCCCCATACTTAGGGGGACTAACTATGGCTACACCTTC. Translation gives CASSPILRGTNYGYTF.

The V and J genes are TRBV18 and TRBJ1-1; D may be TRBD1 (5 bases). Germline lookup yields CDR1 KGHSH and CDR2 LQKENI. The CDR3 is made up of 14 amino acids. Between the trimmed V and J ends, which lost 5 bases and 7 bases, there was a span of 17 bases. CDR3 coding DNA: TGTGCCAGCTCAAATCGACAGACGAGTCGTGAAGCTTTCTTT. Translated, it gives CASSNRQTSREAFF.

The genes are TRBV2 and TRBJ2-7, with D possibly TRBD2 on 6 matching bases. Deletions cut 0 bases from V and 5 bases from J, with 14 bases between. Per germline, CDR1 SNHLY and CDR2 FYNNEI. This CDR3 is built from 15 residues. The CDR3 is CASSEASRGIDEQYF. DNA of the CDR3: TGTGCCAGCAGTGAAGCGTCGCGGGGAATCGACGAGCAGTACTTC.

This clone has just one count. This rearrangement joins TRBV27 to TRBJ1-2; possibly TRBD1 for D (6 bases). The CDR3 is made up of 14 amino acids. The germline CDR1 and CDR2 sequences are MNHEY and SMNVEV (reference sequence). Trimming pared 5 bases from V and 2 bases from J, leaving 12 bases between. The CDR3 loop is CASSALGQNYGYTF. The CDR3 DNA reads TGTGCCAGCAGTGCACTCGGACAGAACTATGGCTACACCTTC.

The chain employs TRBV5-4 and TRBJ2-7, with 9 bases matching TRBD1. V was clipped by 4 bases and J by 7 bases; unmatched bases: 12. The CDR3 contains 15 residues. Germline-derived CDR1 and CDR2 are SGHNT and YYREEE (reference sequence). The CDR3 DNA follows: TGTGCCAGCAGCCCTGGGACAGGGAGATTGGGAGAGCAGTACTTC. It translates to CASSPGTGRLGEQYF.

This clone turned up a few times. The chain is built from TRBV7-2 and TRBJ2-2; D is possibly TRBD1 (6 bases). The CDR3 has 15 residues. The V end lost 0 bases, the J end lost 2 bases, and 7 bases lay between the germline ends. Germline V gene data show CDR1 as SGHTA and CDR2 as FQGNSA. The CDR3 DNA sequence: TGTGCCAGCAGCTTAGCGGGGGCTAACACCGGGGAGCTGTTTTTT. Amino acid sequence: CASSLAGANTGELFF. Full variable domain (missing parts from reference TRBV7-2 and TRBJ2-2): GAGVSQSPSNKVTEKGKDVELRCDPISGHTALYWYRQSLGQGLEFLIYFQGNSAPDKSGLPSDRFSAERTGGSVSTLTIQRTQQEDSAVYLCASSLAGANTGELFFGEGSRLTVL.

J is TRBJ2-1 and V is TRBV5-1; unclear D gene. This CDR3 comprises 11 residues. V was pared by 4 bases and J by 6 bases, with 5 bases between. Looked up from germline, CDR1 is SGHRS and CDR2 is YFSETQ. CDR3 in DNA: TGCGCCAGCAGCCCCTCCAATGAGCAGTTCTTC. Translated: CASSPSNEQFF. The full variable domain, rest sourced from reference TRBV5-1 and TRBJ2-1, is KAGVTQTPRYLIKTRGQQVTLSCSPISGHRSVSWYQQTPGQGLQFLFEYFSETQRNKGNFPGRFSGRQFSNSRSEMNVSTLELGDSALYLCASSPSNEQFFGPGTRLTVL.

V is TRBV5-1 and J is TRBJ2-3, with 7 positions matching TRBD1. There are 16 residues in the CDR3. Germline V gene sequence: CDR1 SGHRS, CDR2 YFSETQ. V gave up 0 bases and J gave up 1 base; unmatched junction bases: 5. CDR3 DNA: TGCGCCAGCAGCTTGGGCCGGGACAGCGGCACAGATACGCAGTATTTT. Amino acid sequence: CASSLGRDSGTDTQYF.

This clone has just one count. Other DNA variants within this sample encode the same CDR3. The chain carries TRBV7-2 and TRBJ2-7; 11 bases agree with TRBD2. V lost 5 bases and J lost 3; bases outside the gene matches: 6. Per germline, CDR1 SGHTA and CDR2 FQGNSA. There are 15 residues in the CDR3. DNA for the CDR3: TGTGCCAGCAGCCCCAGACTAGCGGGAAGCTACGAGCAGTACTTC. Encoded protein: CASSPRLAGSYEQYF.

V gene TRBV29-1 combines with J gene TRBJ2-5, with TRBD2 identical over 12 bases. The CDR3 loop spans 14 amino acids. CDR1 and CDR2 (germline): SQVTM, ANQGSEA. Trimming cost V 7 bases and J 4 bases; bases outside gene matches: 7. CDR3 sequence: CSGLAGGIGETQYF. CDR3 DNA sequence: TGCAGCGGGCTAGCGGGGGGGATTGGAGAGACCCAGTACTTC.

This chain joins TRBV7-2 and TRBJ1-1; TRBD1 aligns across 9 bases. CDR3 length: 15 residues. V lost 5 bases to trimming and J lost 0 bases; unmatched junction nucleotides: 4. CDR1 is SGHTA and CDR2 is FQGNSA in the germline V gene. CDR3 loop: CASSQDRGMNTEAFF. The CDR3 DNA follows: TGTGCCAGCAGCCAGGACAGGGGCATGAACACTGAAGCTTTCTTT.

The chain couples TRBV2 to TRBJ2-1, with D perhaps matching TRBD2 (5 bases). This CDR3 comprises 14 residues. Germline CDR1 reads SNHLY; CDR2 reads FYNNEI. V was shortened by 3 bases and J by 5 bases, with 11 bases between the two germline ends. Here the CDR3 DNA reads TGTGCCAGCAGTGATCGACCGGAGGACAATGAGCAGTTCTTC. Its protein is CASSDRPEDNEQFF.

The chain recombines TRBV5-1 with TRBJ2-5; the D is unclear. The CDR3 runs to 13 residues. Germline V gives CDR1 SGHRS, CDR2 YFSETQ. V lost 0 bases, J lost 1 base, and 4 bases lay in between. The CDR3 nucleotides are TGCGCCAGCAGCTTGGGAGTCCAAGAGACCCAGTACTTC. Translating it yields CASSLGVQETQYF.

For the CDR3, the DNA is TGTGCCAGCAGCAAACTAGCGACAGATACGCAGTATTTT. This gives the protein CASSKLATDTQYF. The chain employs TRBV13 and TRBJ2-3; 7 bases align to TRBD2. Germline V gene data show CDR1 as PRHDT and CDR2 as FYEKMQ (reference sequence). The V and J ends lost 5 bases and 3 bases, in that order; junction bases with no gene match: 2. The CDR3 is 13 amino acids.